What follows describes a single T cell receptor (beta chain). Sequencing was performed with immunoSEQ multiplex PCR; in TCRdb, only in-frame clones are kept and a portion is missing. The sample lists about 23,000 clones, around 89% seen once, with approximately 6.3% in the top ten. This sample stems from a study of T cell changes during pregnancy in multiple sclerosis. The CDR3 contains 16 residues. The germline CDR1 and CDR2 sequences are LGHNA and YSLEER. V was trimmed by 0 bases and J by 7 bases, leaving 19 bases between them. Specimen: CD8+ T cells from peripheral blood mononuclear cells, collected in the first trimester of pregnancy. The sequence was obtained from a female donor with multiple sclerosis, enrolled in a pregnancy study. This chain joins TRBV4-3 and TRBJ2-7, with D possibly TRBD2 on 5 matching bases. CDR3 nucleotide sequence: TGCGCCAGCAGCCAAGAAGCTAGCTTAGCTGGCTTGGAGCAGTACTTC. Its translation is CASSQEASLAGLEQYF.